This TCR beta chain was sequenced during a study of T cells after yellow fever vaccination. At the level of the study: Researchers used SMART-Seq v4 Ultra Low Input to prepare fractions that had low cell numbers. General study findings and limits: The CD4 and CD8 compartments had a small share of their clonotypes in common.

Via MiXCR, TCRdb re-called the 5' RACE reads, giving one row per CDR3 protein. The sample shows about 300,000 distinct CDR3 sequences, less than 9.5% of them seen only once. There are a few counts of this clonotype. Its antigen is unknown. CDR1 is SGHTA and CDR2 is FQGTGA in the germline V gene. This CDR3 comprises 17 residues. Trimming pared 5 bases from V and 4 bases from J, leaving 23 bases between. The sequence came from a man aged 18 to 30 who received the YFV17D yellow fever vaccine. J is TRBJ2-5 and V is TRBV7-3; TRBD1 might be the D (6 bases). The sample here was CD4+ T cells sorted from PBMCs, taken 5 days after the yellow fever booster vaccination. In nucleotides, the CDR3 is TGTGCCAGCAGCCCAGGGGCTAGCCGTTTCGAGCGAGAGACCCAGTACTTC. It encodes CASSPGASRFERETQYF.